The rows below give T cell receptor beta chains drawn from one sample of a study of blood T cell repertoires in COVID-19. TCRdb keeps only in-frame clones here, not all; method: immunoSEQ multiplex PCR. The sample includes about 99,000 clones, roughly four fifths of them seen just once. The sequenced material came from peripheral blood. The receptor set was obtained from a woman at least 80 years old with active or convalescent COVID-19. The CDR3 runs from the conserved cysteine through the conserved F or W. Each record gives: clone size, V gene, D gene, J gene, CDR3 protein, CDR3 DNA. A D gene is named only where the DNA matches it firmly. Rows may omit the clone size; those that give it use once, few, many or a size class.

.	TRBV9	.	TRBJ1-2	CASSVDVHYANYGYTF	TGTGCCAGCAGCGTAGATGTCCACTACGCTAACTATGGCTACACCTTC
.	TRBV6-5	.	TRBJ1-1	CASSYSRRGTEAFF	TGTGCCAGCAGTTACTCGAGGCGGGGCACTGAAGCTTTCTTT
once	TRBV5-1	.	TRBJ2-5	CASSLQTGQETQYF	TGCGCCAGCAGCTTGCAAACAGGCCAAGAGACCCAGTACTTC
.	TRBV7-9	TRBD1	TRBJ1-5	CASSSGQGGPQPQHF	TGTGCCAGCAGCTCGGGACAGGGGGGTCCTCAGCCCCAGCATTTT
.	TRBV29-1	.	TRBJ2-7	CSSRAAGGYEQYF	TGCAGCTCACGAGCCGCAGGGGGGTACGAGCAGTACTTC
.	TRBV6-5	.	TRBJ1-1	CASSSLTRGAEAFF	TGTGCCAGCAGTTCCCTGACGCGGGGGGCTGAAGCTTTCTTT
.	TRBV10-3	TRBD2	TRBJ2-1	CAIGLAGGEHEQFF	TGTGCCATCGGGCTAGCGGGAGGGGAGCATGAGCAGTTCTTC
.	TRBV9	TRBD1	TRBJ1-2	CASSGGTGYGYTF	TGTGCCAGCAGCGGAGGGACAGGGTATGGCTACACCTTC
.	TRBV7-3	TRBD2	TRBJ2-7	CASSSEAGGPWDEQYF	TGTGCCAGCAGCTCTGAAGCGGGAGGGCCCTGGGACGAGCAGTACTTC
.	TRBV19	.	TRBJ1-6	CASSWPETNSPLHF	TGTGCCAGTAGTTGGCCAGAGACAAATTCACCCCTCCACTTT
.	TRBV5-6	.	TRBJ2-5	CASGAGATEETQYF	TGTGCCAGCGGAGCGGGCGCGACGGAAGAGACCCAGTACTTC
.	TRBV3-1/TRBV3-2	.	TRBJ1-3	CASSLTGYSGNTIYF	TGTGCCAGCAGCCTCACAGGGTACTCTGGAAACACCATATATTTT
few	TRBV19	TRBD1	TRBJ1-1	CATASRGLFTEAFF	TGTGCCACCGCCTCAAGGGGGCTCTTCACTGAAGCTTTCTTT
.	TRBV28	.	TRBJ2-3	CASSLTGNTQYF	TGTGCCAGCAGTTTAACAGGGAATACGCAGTATTTT
.	TRBV3-1/TRBV3-2	.	TRBJ1-1	CASSQARSGYTEAFF	TGTGCCAGCAGCCAAGCCCGTTCAGGGTACACTGAAGCTTTCTTT
.	TRBV6-4	.	TRBJ1-5	CASSDSTELKVDGNQPQHF	TGTGCCAGCAGTGACTCGACAGAACTAAAGGTGGACGGCAATCAGCCCCAGCATTTT
.	TRBV6-5	TRBD1	TRBJ1-1	CASSKQGTTEAFF	TGTGCCAGCAGTAAACAGGGGACCACTGAAGCTTTCTTT
.	TRBV12-2	.	TRBJ2-5	CASRLPDSQETQYF	TGTGCAAGTCGCTTACCCGACAGCCAAGAGACCCAGTACTTC
.	TRBV19	TRBD1	TRBJ1-2	CASSMRDRPNYGYTF	TGTGCCAGTAGTATGAGGGACAGACCTAACTATGGCTACACCTTC
.	TRBV14	TRBD2	TRBJ2-6	CASSQREGVRTGANVLTF	TGTGCCAGCAGCCAACGGGAGGGCGTTAGGACTGGGGCCAACGTCCTGACTTTC
.	TRBV2	.	TRBJ2-1	CASSGQVHSYNEQFF	TGTGCCAGCAGTGGGCAGGTCCACTCCTACAATGAGCAGTTCTTC
.	TRBV28	TRBD1	TRBJ2-2	CASRPQTGDTGELFF	TGTGCCAGCAGACCGCAGACAGGGGACACCGGGGAGCTGTTTTTT
once	TRBV4-1	TRBD1	TRBJ1-2	CASSQVGQGANYGYTF	TGCGCCAGCAGCCAAGTTGGACAGGGTGCTAACTATGGCTACACCTTC
.	TRBV27	.	TRBJ2-4	CASSWGGGASKNIQYF	TGTGCCAGCAGTTGGGGAGGGGGGGCTTCCAAAAACATTCAGTACTTC
.	TRBV4-3	TRBD1	TRBJ2-6	CASSQDWARGSGANVLTF	TGCGCCAGCAGCCAAGATTGGGCCAGGGGGAGTGGGGCCAACGTCCTGACTTTC
.	TRBV10-3	TRBD1	TRBJ1-6	CAISRTGGGSYNSPLHF	TGTGCCATCAGCCGGACAGGGGGCGGTTCCTATAATTCACCCCTCCACTTT
.	TRBV5-1	TRBD1	TRBJ1-3	CASSLEGQGRIDSGNTIYF	TGCGCCAGCAGCTTGGAGGGACAGGGTAGAATTGACTCTGGAAACACCATATATTTT
.	TRBV12-3/TRBV12-4	.	TRBJ1-5	CASSQTGIQPQHF	TGTGCCAGCAGCCAAACAGGGATTCAGCCCCAGCATTTT
.	TRBV6-1	.	TRBJ2-1	CASSEAGQGNEQFF	TGTGCCAGCAGTGAAGCGGGGCAGGGCAATGAGCAGTTCTTC
.	TRBV7-9	TRBD1	TRBJ1-2	CASSSITGDYGYTF	TGTGCCAGCAGCTCCATTACAGGGGACTATGGCTACACCTTC
.	TRBV11-2	TRBD1	TRBJ1-6	CASRIQGNSPLHF	TGTGCCAGCAGGATACAGGGGAATTCACCCCTCCACTTT
.	TRBV7-3	.	TRBJ2-7	CASSLTSQATYEQYF	TGTGCCAGCAGCTTAACTTCGCAGGCAACCTACGAGCAGTACTTC
.	TRBV3-1/TRBV3-2	.	TRBJ2-5	CASSPYQETQYF	TGTGCCAGCAGCCCATACCAAGAGACCCAGTACTTC
.	TRBV27	.	TRBJ1-5	CASSLNMNQPQHF	TGTGCCAGCAGTTTAAACATGAATCAGCCCCAGCATTTT
.	TRBV5-1	TRBD1	TRBJ1-3	CASSPTGDSGNTIYF	TGCGCCAGCAGCCCGACAGGGGACTCTGGAAACACCATATATTTT
once	TRBV28	.	TRBJ1-5	CASNLSRLSGQPQHF	TGTGCCAGCAATTTGTCTCGACTGAGCGGACAGCCCCAGCATTTT
.	TRBV7-3	.	TRBJ2-5	CASSLIQGRLETQYF	TGTGCCAGCAGCTTAATACAGGGTCGGTTGGAGACCCAGTACTTC
.	TRBV5-1	.	TRBJ2-2	CASSLGNSGTADGELFF	TGCGCCAGCAGCTTGGGCAATAGCGGCACTGCGGACGGGGAGCTGTTTTTT
few	TRBV9	.	TRBJ1-1	CASESQGNTEAFF	TGTGCCAGCGAATCGCAGGGGAACACTGAAGCTTTCTTT
few	TRBV6-1	TRBD1	TRBJ1-5	CASSEGGTVNQPQHF	TGTGCCAGCAGTGAAGGGGGGACAGTCAATCAGCCCCAGCATTTT
.	TRBV11-3	.	TRBJ1-1	CASSFTVNTEAFF	TGTGCCAGCAGCTTTACGGTGAACACTGAAGCTTTCTTT
.	TRBV10-3	.	TRBJ1-2	CAIRNPGGGYGYTF	TGTGCCATCAGGAATCCAGGTGGAGGGTACGGCTACACCTTC
once	TRBV5-4	.	TRBJ2-3	CASSHFSGGKTDTQYF	TGTGCCAGCAGCCACTTTTCAGGGGGGAAGACAGATACGCAGTATTTT
.	TRBV28	.	TRBJ2-5	CASTGVEETQYF	TGTGCCAGCACAGGGGTGGAAGAGACCCAGTACTTC
.	TRBV5-4	.	TRBJ2-3	CASSIGQYPQYF	TGTGCCAGCAGCATCGGACAGTATCCGCAGTATTTT
.	TRBV6-6	.	TRBJ2-7	CASSLAREQYF	TGTGCCAGCAGTTTAGCTCGCGAGCAGTACTTC
.	TRBV5-1	TRBD2	TRBJ2-3	CASSGTSGVRTDTQYF	TGCGCCAGCAGCGGGACTAGCGGGGTCCGCACAGATACGCAGTATTTT
.	TRBV30	TRBD2	TRBJ2-7	CAWSVLGGISLYEQYF	TGTGCCTGGAGTGTACTCGGGGGGATCTCCCTTTACGAGCAGTACTTC
.	TRBV28	TRBD2	TRBJ2-3	CASSLERETTDTQYF	TGTGCCAGCAGTTTGGAGCGGGAGACGACAGATACGCAGTATTTT
.	TRBV11-2	.	TRBJ1-1	CASSLVNRQNTEAFF	TGTGCCAGCAGCTTGGTGAACAGGCAGAACACTGAAGCTTTCTTT
.	TRBV2	.	TRBJ1-5	CASRPSGRGRDQPQHF	TGTGCCAGCAGGCCTTCGGGGAGGGGCAGGGACCAGCCCCAGCATTTT
.	TRBV18	TRBD1	TRBJ1-2	CASSPFETGNYGYTF	TGTGCCAGCTCCCCTTTCGAGACAGGGAATTATGGCTACACCTTC
.	TRBV19	.	TRBJ1-6	CATSVQAGSLHF	TGTGCCACCTCGGTCCAGGCGGGATCCCTCCACTTT
.	TRBV5-6	.	TRBJ1-2	CASSLGPQGTVNGYTF	TGTGCCAGCAGCTTGGGTCCCCAGGGGACGGTGAATGGCTACACCTTC
.	TRBV10-3	.	TRBJ2-3	CAITSDTTDTQYF	TGTGCCATCACTAGCGACACCACAGATACGCAGTATTTT